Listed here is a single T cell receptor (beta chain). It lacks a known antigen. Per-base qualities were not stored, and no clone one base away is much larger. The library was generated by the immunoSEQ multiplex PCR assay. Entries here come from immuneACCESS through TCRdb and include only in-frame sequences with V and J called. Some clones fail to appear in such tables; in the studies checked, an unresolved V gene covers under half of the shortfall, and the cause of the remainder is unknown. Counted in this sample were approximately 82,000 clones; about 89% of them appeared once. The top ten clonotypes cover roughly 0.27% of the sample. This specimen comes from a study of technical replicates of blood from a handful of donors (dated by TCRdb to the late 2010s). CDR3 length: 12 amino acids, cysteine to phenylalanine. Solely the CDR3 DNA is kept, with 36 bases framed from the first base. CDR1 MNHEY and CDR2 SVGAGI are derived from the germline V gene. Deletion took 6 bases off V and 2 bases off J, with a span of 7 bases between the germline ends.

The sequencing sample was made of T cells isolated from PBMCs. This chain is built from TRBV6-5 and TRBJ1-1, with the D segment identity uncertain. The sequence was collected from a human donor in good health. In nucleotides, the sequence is TGTGCCAGCAGCAACATCAACACTGAAGCTTTCTTT. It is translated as CASSNINTEAFF.